This passage covers 21 T cell receptor beta chains from one sample sequenced in a study of tumor and adjacent non-tumor tissue in lung cancer. TCRbeta libraries were built with three rounds of nested PCR, modified from ARM-PCR. TCRdb ran MiXCR on the multiplex PCR reads and lists one entry per CDR3 protein. The sample has about 93,000 distinct CDR3 sequences; roughly three fifths are singletons. The template was RNA from unsorted bulk tissue. Sequenced input: lung tumor tissue. The receptor set was obtained from a man between 70 and 80 years old with non-small cell lung cancer.

The CDR3: CAISELWTRGSPGELFF. DNA of the CDR3: TGTGCCATCAGTGAATTATGGACTAGGGGGAGTCCCGGGGAGCTGTTTTTT. The rearrangement joins TRBV10-3 to TRBJ2-2, with D possibly TRBD2 on 7 matching bases. This CDR3 comprises 17 residues. The ends were cut back, 3 bases at V and 6 bases at J, with 20 bases in the middle. Germline assignment: CDR1 ENHRY and CDR2 SYGVKD.

The sample holds many counts of this clonotype. The gene calls are TRBV29-1 and TRBJ1-1; no definite D call. Germline V gene data show CDR1 as SQVTM and CDR2 as ANQGSEA. Trimming removed 1 base from V and 7 bases from J, with 10 bases in between. This CDR3 comprises 12 residues. CDR3 nucleotides: TGCAGCGTTGAAGTGGGTTACTTTGAAGCTTTCTTT. Translating it yields CSVEVGYFEAFF.

A note on this clonotype: One end of the junction does not line up with germline, which may come from a read error. The chain uses TRBV5-4 and TRBJ1-1, with 7 nucleotides matching TRBD1. The CDR3 sequence is 15 residues long. From germline, CDR1 is SGHNT and CDR2 YYREEE (reference sequence). The CDR3 sequence: CVSSLTGTAGTEAFF. The CDR3 nucleotides are TGTGTCAGCAGCTTGACTGGGACAGCAGGCACTGAAGCTTTCTTT.

Ten or more counts support this clonotype. The chain has TRBV28 and TRBJ1-2; 8 bases fit TRBD1. V lost 3 bases, J lost 4 bases, and 1 base stayed unmatched. The V gene's germline CDR1 is MDHEN and CDR2 SYDVKM. The CDR3 loop spans 13 amino acids. The DNA for the CDR3 is TGTGCCAGCAGTTTTACAGGGGGCTATGGCTACACCTTC. Its translation is CASSFTGGYGYTF.

In the case of this clonotype: Germline and junction disagree at one end, which may indicate a read error. The rearrangement links TRBV6-6 to TRBJ1-5, with 10 bases fitting TRBD1. Germline V gives CDR1 MNHNY, CDR2 SVGAGI (reference sequence). CDR3 length: 17 residues. As DNA, the CDR3 is TGTGCCAGCAGTTACTCTTCCGGGACAGGGGACATCAGACCCCGGCAATTT. It specifies CASSYSSGTGDIRPRQF.

In the case of this clonotype: A clone one base away is much larger, so this may be a read error. The CDR3 ends on some other residue instead of the conserved phenylalanine or tryptophan, so this is likely a read error. V is TRBV28 and J is TRBJ1-4; D possibly corresponds to TRBD1 (6 bases). V dropped 2 bases and J dropped 8 bases, with 6 bases sitting between them. This CDR3 contains 12 residues. The germline CDR1 and CDR2 sequences are MDHEN and SYDVKM. DNA for the CDR3: TGTGCCAGCAGTTTAACAGGGGAAAAACTGTTTTCT. As protein: CASSLTGEKLFS.

On this clonotype itself: The junction departs from the called germline gene at one end, perhaps through a read error. The chain has TRBV4-1 and TRBJ2-7; the match to TRBD2 covers 7 bases. Germline CDR1 MGHRA, CDR2 YSYEKL. This CDR3 comprises 16 residues. The CDR3 loop is CASSQDRIAGYHEQYF. The CDR3 bases are TGCGCCAGCAGCCAAGATCGGATAGCGGGCTACCACGAGCAGTATTTC.

This chain uses TRBV11-2 with TRBJ2-3; the D is unclear. This CDR3 has 13 amino acids. Germline V gives CDR1 SGHAT, CDR2 FQNNGV. Trimming pared 10 bases from V and 14 bases from J, leaving 25 bases between. CDR3 sequence reads: CANNLFSGRLRYF. The CDR3, as DNA: TGTGCCAACAACTTATTTTCCGGGCGACTCAGGTATTTT.

With regard to this clonotype: Germline and junction disagree at one end, which may indicate a read error. This chain connects TRBV6-5 to TRBJ2-1, with no clear D. The length of the CDR3 is 15 residues. The germline CDR1 and CDR2 sequences are MNHEY and SVGAGI. The CDR3 region is CASRQEILPYSEQFF. The CDR3 nucleotides are TGTGCCAGCAGGCAGGAGATACTTCCCTACAGTGAGCAGTTCTTC.

In its sample, this clonotype was seen a few times. Here the CDR3 reads CSVPSEGISDTQYF. CDR3 sequence (DNA): TGCAGCGTCCCCTCAGAAGGGATATCAGATACGCAGTATTTT. This chain joins TRBV29-1 and TRBJ2-3; the D is unclear. Per the germline V gene, CDR1 is SQVTM and CDR2 is ANQGSEA. Trimming removed 6 bases from V and 4 bases from J, with 17 bases in between. The CDR3 has 14 amino acids.

A note on this clonotype: One end of the junction varies from germline; a read error may be responsible. The chain couples TRBV10-3 to TRBJ1-5, with TRBD1 as a possible D gene (5 bases). The CDR3 totals 14 residues. Germline V gene sequence: CDR1 ENHRY, CDR2 SYGVKD. CDR3 sequence (DNA): TGTGTCATCAGTGAGCCGCCAGGGACCCAGCCCCAGCATTTT. Protein: CVISEPPGTQPQHF.

In regard to this clonotype: One end of the junction fails to match germline, which may point to a read error. V gene TRBV11-1 combines with J gene TRBJ2-5; maybe TRBD1 (6 bases). The CDR3 has 15 residues. Germline V gene sequence: CDR1 SGHAT, CDR2 FQDESV (reference sequence). CDR3 in amino acids: CASSLAGTREGTQHF. CDR3 DNA: TGTGCCAGCAGCTTGGCCGGGACACGCGAGGGGACCCAGCACTTC.

As regards this clonotype: The CDR3 does not close with the conserved phenylalanine or tryptophan, likely indicating a read error. The V gene is TRBV7-8, the J gene TRBJ2-1; D is possibly TRBD1 or TRBD2 (5 bases each). Per germline, CDR1 SGHVS and CDR2 FQNEAQ. The CDR3 length is 16 residues. Written as DNA, the CDR3 is TGTGACAGCGGCTCCGATTTGTCCGGGGCCAACAATGAGCAGTTCATC. Translated, it gives CDSGSDLSGANNEQFI.

This clonotype was seen a single time. Germline and junction disagree at one end, which may indicate a read error. The V and J genes are TRBV11-1 and TRBJ2-7, with no clear D. The CDR3 has 13 residues. Germline CDR1 and CDR2: SGHAT and FQDESV (reference sequence). CDR3 sequence reads: CASSLYRGYEQNF. As DNA, the CDR3 is TGTGCCAGCAGCTTATACCGCGGCTACGAACAGAACTTC.

This clonotype came up a few times. The chain joins TRBV28 to TRBJ2-5, with D unclear. The CDR3 spans 14 residues. Trimming took 2 bases from V and 7 from J, leaving 14 bases between them. The germline gives CDR1 MDHEN, CDR2 SYDVKM. In DNA form, the CDR3 reads TGTGCCAGCAGTTTAGGCCCCAATTTACCGACCCAGTACTTC. It yields the protein CASSLGPNLPTQYF.

Regarding this clonotype: This may come from a read error, since a much larger clone is one base off. This chain joins TRBV6-1 and TRBJ2-7; D unresolved. CDR1 and CDR2 from the germline V gene are MNHNS and SASEGT. This CDR3 spans 13 amino acids. Written as DNA, the CDR3 is TGTGTCAGCAAGATGACAAGCCTTTGGGAGCAGTACTTC. Encoded protein: CVSKMTSLWEQYF.

Notes on this clonotype: A much larger clone lies a single base off, so this may be a read error. No conserved phenylalanine or tryptophan ends this CDR3, so it is likely a read error. V and J are TRBV5-1 and TRBJ2-3; TRBD1 might be the D (6 bases). Germline CDR1 reads SGHRS; CDR2 reads YFSETQ. V gave up 6 bases and J gave up 2 bases, with 10 bases separating them. The CDR3 has 13 residues. The CDR3 here is CASTRTVTDTQYY. The CDR3 DNA reads TGCGCCAGCACTCGGACAGTCACAGATACGCAGTATTAT.

The chain links TRBV12-3 or TRBV12-4 to TRBJ2-5; D is perhaps TRBD1 or TRBD2 (6 bases each). The length of the CDR3 is 12 residues. The V and J ends lost 5 bases and 11 bases respectively, with 15 bases between them. CDR3 DNA: TGTGCCAGCAGTACAGGGACTGAGATTCAGTACTTC. This codes for CASSTGTEIQYF.

This chain connects TRBV2 to TRBJ1-5; 7 nucleotides align to TRBD1. Germline V gene lookup returns CDR1 SNHLY and CDR2 FYNNEI. The CDR3 consists of 14 residues. The V and J ends lost 8 bases and 7 bases, in that order; junction bases with no gene match: 11. The CDR3: CASGGRQGGQPQHF. CDR3 nucleotide sequence: TGTGCCAGCGGTGGTCGACAGGGCGGACAGCCCCAGCATTTT.

With regard to this clonotype: Germline is not matched at one junction end, which may reflect a read error. This chain joins TRBV6-1 and TRBJ2-1; D is possibly TRBD1 (5 bases). Germline CDR1 is MNHNS and CDR2 is SASEGT. The CDR3 consists of 12 residues. CDR3 bases: TGTGCCAGGGGTGAAAACCTGGTGGGGCAGTCCTTC. Translated, it gives CARGENLVGQSF.

This clonotype was counted once. The final CDR3 position lacks the conserved phenylalanine or tryptophan, pointing to a likely read error. CDR3 residues: CSVGQGTEAFL. CDR3 nucleotide sequence: TGCAGTGTCGGACAGGGAACTGAAGCTTTCTTG. The J gene is TRBJ1-1, the V gene TRBV29-1, with 8 bases fitting TRBD1. The CDR3 has 11 amino acids. The germline CDR1 and CDR2 sequences are SQVTM and ANQGSEA.